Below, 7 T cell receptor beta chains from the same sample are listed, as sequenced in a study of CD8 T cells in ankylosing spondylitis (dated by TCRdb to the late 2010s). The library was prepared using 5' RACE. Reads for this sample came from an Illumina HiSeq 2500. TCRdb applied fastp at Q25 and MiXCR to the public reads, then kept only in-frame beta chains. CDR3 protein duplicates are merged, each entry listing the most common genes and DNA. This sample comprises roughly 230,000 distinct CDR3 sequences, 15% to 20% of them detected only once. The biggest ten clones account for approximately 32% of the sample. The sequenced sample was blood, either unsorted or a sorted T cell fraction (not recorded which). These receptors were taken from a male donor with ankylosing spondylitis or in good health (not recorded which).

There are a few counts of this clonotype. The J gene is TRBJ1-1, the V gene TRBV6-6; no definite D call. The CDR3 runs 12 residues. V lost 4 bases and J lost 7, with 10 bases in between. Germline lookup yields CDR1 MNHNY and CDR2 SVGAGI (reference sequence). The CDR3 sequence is CASSSDGNEAFF. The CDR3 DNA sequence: TGTGCCAGCAGTTCCGACGGCAATGAAGCTTTCTTT.

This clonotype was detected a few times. The CDR3 nucleotides are TGTGCCAGCAGTACCACATGGGCGAGCTCCTACAATGAGCAGTTCTTC. Its protein is CASSTTWASSYNEQFF. The chain recombines TRBV6-1 with TRBJ2-1; D is unclear. V gave up 5 bases and J gave up 0 bases, with 14 bases separating them. The CDR3 is made up of 16 amino acids. The V gene's germline CDR1 is MNHNS and CDR2 SASEGT.

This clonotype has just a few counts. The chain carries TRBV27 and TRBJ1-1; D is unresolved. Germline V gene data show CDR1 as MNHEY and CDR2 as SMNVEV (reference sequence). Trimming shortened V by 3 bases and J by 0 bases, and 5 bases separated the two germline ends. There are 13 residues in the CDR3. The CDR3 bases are TGTGCCAGCAGTTTTGGGTTGAACACTGAAGCTTTCTTT. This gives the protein CASSFGLNTEAFF.

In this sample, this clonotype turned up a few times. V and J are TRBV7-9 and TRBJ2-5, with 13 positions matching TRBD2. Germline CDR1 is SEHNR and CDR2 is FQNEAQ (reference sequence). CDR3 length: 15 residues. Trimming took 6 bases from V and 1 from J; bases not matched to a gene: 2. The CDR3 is CASSGTSGIQETQYF. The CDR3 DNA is TGTGCCAGCAGTGGGACTAGCGGGATCCAAGAGACCCAGTACTTC.

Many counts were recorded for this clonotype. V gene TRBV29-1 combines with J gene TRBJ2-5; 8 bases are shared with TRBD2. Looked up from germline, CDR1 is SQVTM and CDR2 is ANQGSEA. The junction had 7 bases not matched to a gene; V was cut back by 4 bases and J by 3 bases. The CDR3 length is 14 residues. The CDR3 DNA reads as TGCAGCGTTGTTGGCACTAGCGGAAAAGAGACCCAGTACTTC. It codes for CSVVGTSGKETQYF.

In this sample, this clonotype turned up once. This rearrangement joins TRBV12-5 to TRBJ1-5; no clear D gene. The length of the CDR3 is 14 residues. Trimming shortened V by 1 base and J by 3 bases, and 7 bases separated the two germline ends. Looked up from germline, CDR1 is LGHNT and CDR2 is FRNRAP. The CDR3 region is CASGLGGLNQPQHF. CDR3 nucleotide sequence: TGTGCTAGTGGTTTGGGGGGTCTCAATCAGCCCCAGCATTTT.

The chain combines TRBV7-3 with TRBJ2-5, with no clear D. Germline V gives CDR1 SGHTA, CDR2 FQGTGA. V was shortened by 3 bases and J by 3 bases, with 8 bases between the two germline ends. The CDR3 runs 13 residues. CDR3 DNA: TGTGCCAGCAGCTTCGGCTACGAAGAGACCCAGTACTTC. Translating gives CASSFGYEETQYF. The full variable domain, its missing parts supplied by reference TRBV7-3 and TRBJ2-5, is GAGVSQTPSNKVTEKGKYVELRCDPISGHTALYWYRQSLGQGPEFLIYFQGTGAADDSGLPNDRFFAVRPEGSVSTLKIQRTERGDSAVYLCASSFGYEETQYFGPGTRLLVL.